This T cell receptor beta chain stems from a study of blood T cell repertoires in COVID-19. Overall study: The cDNA or gDNA used as material had been derived from T cells, B-cell-depleted T cells, or PBMCs.

In the authors' workflow: Amplification of reference gene primers provided the estimated nucleated cell counts. The protocol was immunoSEQ multiplex PCR, while the TCRdb copy is restricted to in-frame clones and leaves out a portion. V, J and clone size derive from that table, while D and trimming were established from the DNA sequence. The profile shows around 130,000 clones, roughly 88% of them singletons. Germline V gene lookup returns CDR1 LNHDA and CDR2 SQIVND (reference sequence). The V segment lost 6 bases and the J segment 8 bases; nucleotides outside the gene matches: 10. The CDR3 has 14 residues.

The chain links TRBV19 to TRBJ1-2; 9 bases agree with TRBD1. The sequencing input was peripheral blood. The source is a man between 35 and 55 years old with acute or convalescent COVID-19. The CDR3 loop reads CASRRTGEQGGYTF. DNA for the CDR3: TGTGCCAGTAGGCGGACAGGGGAGCAAGGGGGCTACACCTTC.